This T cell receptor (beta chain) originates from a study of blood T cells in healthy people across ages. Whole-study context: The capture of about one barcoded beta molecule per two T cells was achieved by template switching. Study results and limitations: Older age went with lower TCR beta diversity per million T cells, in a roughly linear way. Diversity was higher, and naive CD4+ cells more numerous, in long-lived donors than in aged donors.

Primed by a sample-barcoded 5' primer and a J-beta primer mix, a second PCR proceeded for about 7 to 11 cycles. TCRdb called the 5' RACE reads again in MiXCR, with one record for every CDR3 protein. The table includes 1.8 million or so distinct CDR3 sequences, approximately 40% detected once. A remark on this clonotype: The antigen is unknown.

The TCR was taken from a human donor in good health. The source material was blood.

CDR3 loop: CSARSWEENYGYTF. The CDR3 bases are TGCAGCGCACGAAGCTGGGAGGAGAACTATGGCTACACCTTC. J is TRBJ1-2 and V is TRBV29-1, with no clear D. The V end lost 7 bases, the J end lost 2 bases, and 17 bases lay between the germline ends. Germline assignment: CDR1 SQVTM and CDR2 ANQGSEA. The CDR3 runs to 14 residues.